The source of this TCR beta chain is a study of regulatory T cells in long-lasting Graves disease. Library construction for TCR beta used iRepertoire HTBI primers and Arm-PCR of CDR3 regions. TCRdb itself ran the multiplex PCR reads through MiXCR, one entry per CDR3 protein. This sample yields about 430,000 distinct CDR3 sequences, of which 21% are seen a single time; roughly an eighth belongs to the top ten. The CDR3 extends over 15 amino acids. V trimming: 0 bases; J trimming: 7 bases; junction bases outside the gene matches: 6. Germline loops: CDR1 DFQATT, CDR2 SNEGSKA (reference sequence). Stated time point: persistent/refractory GD, antithyroid drugs over 5 years with positive TRAb. PBMCs were the source of the RNA used for TCR sequencing. This clonotype turned up a few times.

The chain is built from TRBV20-1 and TRBJ2-2, with 9 bases that match TRBD1. The clonotype originates from a female donor with Graves disease. Sequencing was performed on peripheral blood mononuclear cells (PBMCs), taken when the disease was refractory, from a patient treated with antithyroid drugs. CDR3 sequence reads: CSARDYRGLNGELFF. CDR3 DNA: TGCAGTGCTAGAGATTACAGGGGGCTAAACGGGGAGCTGTTTTTT.